The text below deals with one TCR beta chain. The sample comes from a study of blood T cell repertoires in COVID-19. Germline V lookup: CDR1 LNHDA, CDR2 SQIVND (reference sequence). With 3 bases removed from V and 2 bases from J, the gap between germline ends came to 15 bases. The CDR3 is 16 amino acids. How the authors handled the data: Amplification of reference gene primers provided the estimated nucleated cell counts. The protocol was immunoSEQ multiplex PCR, while the TCRdb copy is restricted to in-frame clones and leaves out a portion. For V, J and clone size, that table is used; D and trimming come from the DNA. The sample shows approximately 160,000 clones, roughly 71% of them seen only once.

The sequenced sample consisted of peripheral blood. V is TRBV19 and J is TRBJ2-3; D is possibly TRBD2 (6 bases). The TCR sequence derives from a woman of 80 years or more with acute or convalescent COVID-19. In DNA form, the CDR3 reads TGTGCCAGTAGTATTTGGGGCGGGACCACCACAGATACGCAGTATTTT. Translation: CASSIWGGTTTDTQYF.